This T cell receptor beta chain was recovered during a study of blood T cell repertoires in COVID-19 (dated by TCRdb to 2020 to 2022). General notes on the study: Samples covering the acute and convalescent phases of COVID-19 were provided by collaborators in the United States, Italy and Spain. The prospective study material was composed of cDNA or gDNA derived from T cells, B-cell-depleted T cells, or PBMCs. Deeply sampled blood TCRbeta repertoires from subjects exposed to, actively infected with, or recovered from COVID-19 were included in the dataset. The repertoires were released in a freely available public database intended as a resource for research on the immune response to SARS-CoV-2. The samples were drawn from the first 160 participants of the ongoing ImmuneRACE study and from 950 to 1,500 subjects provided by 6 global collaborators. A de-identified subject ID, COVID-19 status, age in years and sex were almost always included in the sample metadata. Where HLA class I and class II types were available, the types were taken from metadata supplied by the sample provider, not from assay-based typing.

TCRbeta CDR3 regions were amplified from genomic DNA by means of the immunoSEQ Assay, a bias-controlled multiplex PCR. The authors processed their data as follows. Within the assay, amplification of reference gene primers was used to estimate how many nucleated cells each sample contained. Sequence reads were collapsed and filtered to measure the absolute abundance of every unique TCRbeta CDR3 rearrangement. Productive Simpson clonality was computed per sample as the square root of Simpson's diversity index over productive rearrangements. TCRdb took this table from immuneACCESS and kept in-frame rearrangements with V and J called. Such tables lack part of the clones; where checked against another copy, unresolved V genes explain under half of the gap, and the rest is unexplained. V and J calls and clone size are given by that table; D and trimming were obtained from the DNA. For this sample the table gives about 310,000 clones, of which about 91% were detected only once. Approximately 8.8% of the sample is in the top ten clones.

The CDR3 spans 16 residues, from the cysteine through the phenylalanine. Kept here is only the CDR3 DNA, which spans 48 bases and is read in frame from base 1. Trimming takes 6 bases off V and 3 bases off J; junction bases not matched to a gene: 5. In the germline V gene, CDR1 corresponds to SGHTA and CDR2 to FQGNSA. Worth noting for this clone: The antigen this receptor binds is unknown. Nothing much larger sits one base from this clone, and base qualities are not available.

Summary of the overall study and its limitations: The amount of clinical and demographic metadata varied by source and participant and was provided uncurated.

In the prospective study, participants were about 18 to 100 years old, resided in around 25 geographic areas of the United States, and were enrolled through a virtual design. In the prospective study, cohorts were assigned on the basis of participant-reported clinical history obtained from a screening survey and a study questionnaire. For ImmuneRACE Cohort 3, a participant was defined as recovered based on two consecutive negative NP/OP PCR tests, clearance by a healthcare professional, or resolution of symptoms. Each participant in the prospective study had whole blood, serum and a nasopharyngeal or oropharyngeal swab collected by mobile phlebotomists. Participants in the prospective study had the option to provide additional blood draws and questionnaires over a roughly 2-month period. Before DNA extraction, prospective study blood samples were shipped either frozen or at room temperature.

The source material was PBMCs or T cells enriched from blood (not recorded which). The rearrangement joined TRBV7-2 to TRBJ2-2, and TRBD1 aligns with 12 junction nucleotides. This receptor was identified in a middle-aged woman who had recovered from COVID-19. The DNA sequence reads TGTGCCAGCAGTCGGGACAGGGGGCCGGACACCGGGGAGCTGTTTTTT. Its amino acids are CASSRDRGPDTGELFF.